Following are 3 T cell receptor beta chains from one sample sequenced in a study of T cell responses to AZD1222 COVID-19 vaccine (dated by TCRdb to the early 2020s). The library was generated by the immunoSEQ multiplex PCR assay. The table comes from immuneACCESS by way of TCRdb, which keeps in-frame sequences with V and J called. Part of the clones is missing from these tables; in studies checked, under half for an unresolved V gene and the rest for unknown reasons. The sample table lists 150,000 to 200,000 clones, around 86% of them with a count of one. Jointly, the top ten make up about 3% of the sample. The time point label here, explained by the study, means: baseline before first vaccination. According to the study, the label for this sample's treatment or condition signals: meningococcal conjugate vaccine given as trial control. Sequenced here: peripheral blood, sampled on day 0 of MenACWY control vaccination. The receptors were gathered from an adult in good health.

The chain employs TRBV3-1 (or the pseudogene TRBV3-2) and TRBJ1-2; TRBD1 might be the D (5 bases). From germline, CDR1 is LGHDT and CDR2 YNNKEL (reference sequence). V lost 0 bases to trimming and J lost 4 bases, with 12 bases between them. CDR3 length: 15 amino acids. For the CDR3, the DNA is TGTGCCAGCAGCCAAGAGGGCAGGGACGTCTATGGCTACACCTTC. Its translation is CASSQEGRDVYGYTF.

The CDR3: CASSLAGGKSEQYF. CDR3 DNA sequence: TGTGCCAGCAGCTTAGCCGGCGGCAAAAGCGAGCAGTACTTC. The chain carries TRBV7-3 and TRBJ2-7, with D hard to call. Looked up from germline, CDR1 is SGHTA and CDR2 is FQGTGA. The CDR3 loop spans 14 amino acids. Trimming pared 2 bases from V and 6 bases from J, leaving 14 bases between.

V is TRBV9 and J is TRBJ1-2; D unclear. Per the germline V gene, CDR1 is SGDLS and CDR2 is YYNGEE. The V end was cut by 4 bases, the J end by 6 bases, with 16 bases between. The CDR3 runs to 14 residues. The CDR3 here is CASSPWEGVNGYTF. The DNA of the CDR3 is TGTGCCAGCAGCCCCTGGGAGGGCGTGAATGGCTACACCTTC.